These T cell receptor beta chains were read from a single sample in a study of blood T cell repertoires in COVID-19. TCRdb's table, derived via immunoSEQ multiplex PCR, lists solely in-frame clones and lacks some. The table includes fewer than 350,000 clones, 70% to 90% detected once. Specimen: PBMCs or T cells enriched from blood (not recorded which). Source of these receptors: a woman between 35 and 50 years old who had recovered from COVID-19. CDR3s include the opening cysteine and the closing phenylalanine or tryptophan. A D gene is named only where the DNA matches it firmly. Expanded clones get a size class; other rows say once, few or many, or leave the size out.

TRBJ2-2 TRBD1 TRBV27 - TGTGCCAGCAGTTTACCGACAGGGACGGTGGCCGGGGAGCTGTTTTTT CASSLPTGTVAGELFF
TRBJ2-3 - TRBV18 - TGTGCCAGCTCACCGCTCACAGCTAGCACAGATACGCAGTATTTT CASSPLTASTDTQYF
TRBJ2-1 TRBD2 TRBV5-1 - TGCGCCAGCAGCCCAAGGACTAGCGGGAGTTGGTACAATGAGCAGTTCTTC CASSPRTSGSWYNEQFF
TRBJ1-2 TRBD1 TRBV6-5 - TGTGCCAGTTCCGAACAGGGGCACTATGGCTACACCTTC CASSEQGHYGYTF
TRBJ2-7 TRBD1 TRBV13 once TGTGCCAGCAGCTGGGCGGGACAGGGGAACGAGCAGTACTTC CASSWAGQGNEQYF
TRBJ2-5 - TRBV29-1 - TGCAGCGTTGACAGAACCCAAGAGACCCAGTACTTC CSVDRTQETQYF
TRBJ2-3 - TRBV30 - TGTGCCTGGAGAGGCAGGGCGTTTACTAGCACAGATACGCAGTATTTT CAWRGRAFTSTDTQYF
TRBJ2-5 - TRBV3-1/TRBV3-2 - TGTGCCAGCAGCCAAGCCGGGAGTGGAGAGACCCAGTACTTC CASSQAGSGETQYF
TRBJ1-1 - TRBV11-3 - TGTGCCAGCAGCTTAGGGTCCAGGGAAGACACTGAAGCTTTCTTT CASSLGSREDTEAFF
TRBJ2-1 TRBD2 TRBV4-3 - TGCGCCAGCAGCCAAGTGGCCGCGCCGGGACTAGCGGGAGGGCGCCACAATGAGCAGTTCTTC CASSQVAAPGLAGGRHNEQFF
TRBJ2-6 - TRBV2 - TGTGCCAGCCGAGGACTTTCGAGCTCTGGGGCCAACGTCCTGACTTTC CASRGLSSSGANVLTF
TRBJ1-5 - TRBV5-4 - TGTGCCAGCAGCTTGGGGCCTCTCGGGGGGCCCCAGCATTTT CASSLGPLGGPQHF
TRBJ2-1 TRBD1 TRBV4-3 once TGCGCCAGCAGCCAACAGACAGGGAGAAACAATGAGCAGTTCTTC CASSQQTGRNNEQFF
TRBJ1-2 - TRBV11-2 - TGTGCCAGCAGCTTTGGGCTTCGCTATGGCTACACCTTC CASSFGLRYGYTF
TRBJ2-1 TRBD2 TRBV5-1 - TGCGCCAGCAGCTTGGAACCGACTAGCGGGAGTATATATGAGCAGTTCTTC CASSLEPTSGSIYEQFF
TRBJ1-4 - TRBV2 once TGTGCCAGCAGGACCGACGGGTCCGAAAAACTGTTTTTT CASRTDGSEKLFF
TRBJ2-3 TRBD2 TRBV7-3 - TGTGCCAGCAGCTTGAGGACTAGCGGGGGTACAGATACGCAGTATTTT CASSLRTSGGTDTQYF
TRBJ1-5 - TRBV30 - TGTGCCTGGACCTTCCCGGGGCGCGGGGATCAGCCCCAGCATTTT CAWTFPGRGDQPQHF
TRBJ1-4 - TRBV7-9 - TGTGCCAGCAGCCCTTGGGGAGCCGCCGGTAATGAAAAACTGTTTTTT CASSPWGAAGNEKLFF
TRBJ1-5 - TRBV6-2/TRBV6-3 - TGTGCCAGCAGTTACTCGCGGGGGTACCAGCCCCAGCATTTT CASSYSRGYQPQHF
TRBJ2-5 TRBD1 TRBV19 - TGTGCCAGTAGTGCCTACAGGGGAGAGACCCAGTACTTC CASSAYRGETQYF
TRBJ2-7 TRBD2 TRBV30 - TGTGCCTGGGATCTAGCGGGAGGAGACGAGCAGTACTTC CAWDLAGGDEQYF
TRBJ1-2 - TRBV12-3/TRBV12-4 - TGTGCCAGCAGTTTCGGACTTAACTATGGCTACACCTTC CASSFGLNYGYTF
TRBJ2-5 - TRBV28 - TGTGCCAGCAGTTTCAGGGAGGTCGAAGAGACCCAGTACTTC CASSFREVEETQYF
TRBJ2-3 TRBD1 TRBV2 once TGTGCCAGCGGGTCACAGGGGACCCTCACAGATACGCAGTATTTT CASGSQGTLTDTQYF
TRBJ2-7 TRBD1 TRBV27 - TGTGCCAGCAGTTTTACCGGACAGGTTCCTCGCTACGAGCAGTACTTC CASSFTGQVPRYEQYF
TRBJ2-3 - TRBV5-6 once TGTGCCAGCAGCTTGGGGGCGGGTGAGGAAAAAGATACGCAGTATTTT CASSLGAGEEKDTQYF